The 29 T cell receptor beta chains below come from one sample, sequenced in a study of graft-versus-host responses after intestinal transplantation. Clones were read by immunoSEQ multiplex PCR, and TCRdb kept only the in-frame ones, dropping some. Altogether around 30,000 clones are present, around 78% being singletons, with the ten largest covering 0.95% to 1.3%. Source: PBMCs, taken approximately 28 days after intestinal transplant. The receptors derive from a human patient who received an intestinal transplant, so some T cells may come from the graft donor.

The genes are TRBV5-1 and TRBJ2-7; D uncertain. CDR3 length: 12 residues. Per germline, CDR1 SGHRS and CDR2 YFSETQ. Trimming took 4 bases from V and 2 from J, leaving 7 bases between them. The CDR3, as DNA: TGCGCCAGCAGCGGGATAGCCTACGAGCAGTACTTC. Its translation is CASSGIAYEQYF.

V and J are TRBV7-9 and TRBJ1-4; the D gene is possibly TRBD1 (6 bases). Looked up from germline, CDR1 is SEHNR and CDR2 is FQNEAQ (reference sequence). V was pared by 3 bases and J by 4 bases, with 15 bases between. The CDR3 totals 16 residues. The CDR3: CASSFGWGLDNEKLFF. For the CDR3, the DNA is TGTGCCAGCAGCTTCGGGTGGGGGCTGGATAATGAAAAACTGTTTTTT.

This chain's CDR3 is CASSGQGNQPQHF. The CDR3 DNA reads as TGTGCCAGCAGTGGACAGGGCAATCAGCCCCAGCATTTT. The chain couples TRBV28 to TRBJ1-5, with 7 positions matching TRBD1. The CDR3 is made up of 13 amino acids. J gave up 2 bases and V 5 bases, and 0 bases lay outside the gene matches. Germline V gene data show CDR1 as MDHEN and CDR2 as SYDVKM. Supplemented by reference TRBV28 and TRBJ1-5, the full variable domain reads DVKVTQSSRYLVKRTGEKVFLECVQDMDHENMFWYRQDPGLGLRLIYFSYDVKMKEKGDIPEGYSVSREKKERFSLILESASTNQTSMYLCASSGQGNQPQHFGDGTRLSIL.

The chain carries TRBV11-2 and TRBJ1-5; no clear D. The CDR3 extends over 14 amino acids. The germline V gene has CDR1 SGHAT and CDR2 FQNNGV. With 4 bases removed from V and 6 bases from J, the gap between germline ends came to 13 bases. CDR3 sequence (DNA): TGTGCCAGCAGCTCAGGACTAAATGGTCAGCCCCAGCATTTT. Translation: CASSSGLNGQPQHF.

CDR3 loop: CASSQGSGLQETQYF. The CDR3 DNA is TGCGCCAGCAGCCAGGGGAGCGGGTTACAAGAGACCCAGTACTTC. V and J are TRBV4-1 and TRBJ2-5, with a possible D match to TRBD2 (6 bases). Trimming cost V 3 bases and J 2 bases, with 13 bases left between them. The length of the CDR3 is 15 residues. From germline, CDR1 is MGHRA and CDR2 YSYEKL.

The CDR3 here is CASSFRGSSSYNEQFF. CDR3 in DNA: TGTGCCAGCAGCTTCAGGGGCTCGAGCTCCTACAATGAGCAGTTCTTC. This chain connects TRBV5-4 to TRBJ2-1; maybe TRBD1 (6 bases). The V gene lost 2 bases and the J gene lost 0 bases, with 12 bases spanning the gap. The CDR3 extends over 16 amino acids. CDR1 is SGHNT, CDR2 YYREEE, per germline (reference sequence).

CDR3 residues: CASRLRGTQETQYF. The CDR3 DNA sequence: TGTGCCAGCAGATTGAGAGGGACCCAAGAGACCCAGTACTTC. V and J are TRBV5-4 and TRBJ2-5, with D perhaps given as TRBD1 or TRBD2 (5 bases each). CDR1 and CDR2 from the germline V gene are SGHNT and YYREEE (reference sequence). The CDR3 contains 14 residues. V was pared by 5 bases and J by 1 base, with 12 bases between.

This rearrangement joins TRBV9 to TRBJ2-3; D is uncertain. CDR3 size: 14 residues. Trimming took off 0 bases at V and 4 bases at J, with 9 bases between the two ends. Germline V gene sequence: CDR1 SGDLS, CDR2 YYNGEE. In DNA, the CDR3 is TGTGCCAGCAGCGTAGAGATGGGCCCAGATACGCAGTATTTT. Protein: CASSVEMGPDTQYF.

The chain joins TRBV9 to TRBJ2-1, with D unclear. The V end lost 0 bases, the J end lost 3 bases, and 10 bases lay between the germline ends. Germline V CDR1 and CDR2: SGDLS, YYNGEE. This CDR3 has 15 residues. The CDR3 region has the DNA TGTGCCAGCAGCGTAGAACCAAAGGACTACAATGAGCAGTTCTTC. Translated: CASSVEPKDYNEQFF.

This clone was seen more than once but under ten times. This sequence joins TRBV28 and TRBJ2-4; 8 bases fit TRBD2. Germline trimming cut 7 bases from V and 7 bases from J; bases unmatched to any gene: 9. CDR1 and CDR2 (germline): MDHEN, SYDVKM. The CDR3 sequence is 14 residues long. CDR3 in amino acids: CASNDGRARNIQYF. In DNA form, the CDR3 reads TGTGCCAGCAACGACGGGAGGGCCCGGAACATTCAGTACTTC.

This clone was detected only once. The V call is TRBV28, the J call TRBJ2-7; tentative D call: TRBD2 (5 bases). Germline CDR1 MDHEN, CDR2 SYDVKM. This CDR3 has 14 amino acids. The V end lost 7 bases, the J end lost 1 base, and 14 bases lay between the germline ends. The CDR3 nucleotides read TGTGCCAGCACCCTAGGAAGAGGGTCCTACGAGCAGTACTTC. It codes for CASTLGRGSYEQYF.

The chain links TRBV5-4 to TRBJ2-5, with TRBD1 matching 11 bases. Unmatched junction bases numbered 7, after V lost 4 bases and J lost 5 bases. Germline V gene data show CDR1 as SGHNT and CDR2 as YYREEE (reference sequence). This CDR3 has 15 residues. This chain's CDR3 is CASSQGQGAGETQYF. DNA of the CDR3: TGTGCCAGCAGCCAAGGACAGGGGGCAGGGGAGACCCAGTACTTC.

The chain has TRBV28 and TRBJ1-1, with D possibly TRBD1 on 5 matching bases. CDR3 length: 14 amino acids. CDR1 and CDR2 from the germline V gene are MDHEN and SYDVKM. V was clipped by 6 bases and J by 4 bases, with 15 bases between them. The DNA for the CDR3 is TGTGCCAGCAGCTTAGGGGCAGCGCGCACTGAAGCTTTCTTT. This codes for CASSLGAARTEAFF.

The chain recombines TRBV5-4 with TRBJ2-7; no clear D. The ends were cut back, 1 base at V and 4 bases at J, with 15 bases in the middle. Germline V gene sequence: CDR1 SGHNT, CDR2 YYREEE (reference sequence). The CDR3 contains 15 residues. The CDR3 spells CASSLSRAGDYEQYF. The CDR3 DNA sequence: TGTGCCAGCAGCTTGAGTAGGGCAGGAGATTACGAGCAGTACTTC.

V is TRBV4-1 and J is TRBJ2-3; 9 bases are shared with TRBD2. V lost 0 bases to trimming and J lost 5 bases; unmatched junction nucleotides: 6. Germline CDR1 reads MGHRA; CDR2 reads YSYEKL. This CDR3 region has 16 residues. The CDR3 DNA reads TGCGCCAGCAGCCAAGAGAATAGCGGGGGTTTAGATACGCAGTATTTT. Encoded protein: CASSQENSGGLDTQYF.

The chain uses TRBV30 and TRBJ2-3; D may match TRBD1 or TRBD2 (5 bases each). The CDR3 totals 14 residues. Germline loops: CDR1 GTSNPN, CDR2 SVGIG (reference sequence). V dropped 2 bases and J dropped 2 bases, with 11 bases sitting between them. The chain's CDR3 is CAWSSGRSTDTQYF. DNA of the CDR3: TGTGCCTGGAGTTCGGGGCGGTCCACAGATACGCAGTATTTT. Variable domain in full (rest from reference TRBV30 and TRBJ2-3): SQTIHQWPATLVQPVGSPLSLECTVEGTSNPNLYWYRQAAGRGLQLLFYSVGIGQISSEVPQNLSASRPQDRQFILSSKKLLLSDSGFYLCAWSSGRSTDTQYFGPGTRLTVL.

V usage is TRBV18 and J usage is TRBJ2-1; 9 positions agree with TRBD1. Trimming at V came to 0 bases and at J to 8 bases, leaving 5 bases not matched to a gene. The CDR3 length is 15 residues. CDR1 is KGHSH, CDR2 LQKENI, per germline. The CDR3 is CASSPPGQGRHEQFF. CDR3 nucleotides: TGTGCCAGCTCACCACCGGGACAGGGAAGGCATGAGCAGTTCTTC.

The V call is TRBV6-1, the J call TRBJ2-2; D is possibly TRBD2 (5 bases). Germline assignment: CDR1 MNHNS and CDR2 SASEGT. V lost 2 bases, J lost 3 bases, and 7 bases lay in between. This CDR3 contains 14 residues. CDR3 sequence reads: CASSESRDTGELFF. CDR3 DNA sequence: TGTGCCAGCAGTGAATCGCGGGACACCGGGGAGCTGTTTTTT.

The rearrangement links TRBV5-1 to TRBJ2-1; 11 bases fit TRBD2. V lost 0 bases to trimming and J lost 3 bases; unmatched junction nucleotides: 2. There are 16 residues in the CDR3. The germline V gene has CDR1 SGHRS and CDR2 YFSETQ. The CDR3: CASSLGLAGLYNEQFF. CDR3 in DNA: TGCGCCAGCAGCTTGGGACTAGCGGGACTCTACAATGAGCAGTTCTTC.

This CDR3 is CASSLDRGTYEQYF. CDR3 DNA: TGTGCCAGCAGCTTGGACAGGGGGACCTACGAGCAGTACTTC. The chain joins TRBV7-6 to TRBJ2-7; 10 bases line up with TRBD1. Germline-derived CDR1 and CDR2 are SGHVS and FNYEAQ. The CDR3 extends over 14 amino acids. The J segment lost 2 bases and the V segment lost 3 bases, leaving 1 base of the junction unmatched. The entire variable domain, with the rest obtained from reference TRBV7-6 and TRBJ2-7, is as follows: GAGVSQSPRYKVTKRGQDVALRCDPISGHVSLYWYRQALGQGPEFLTYFNYEAQQDKSGLPNDRFSAERPEGSISTLTIQRTEQRDSAMYRCASSLDRGTYEQYFGPGTRLTVT.

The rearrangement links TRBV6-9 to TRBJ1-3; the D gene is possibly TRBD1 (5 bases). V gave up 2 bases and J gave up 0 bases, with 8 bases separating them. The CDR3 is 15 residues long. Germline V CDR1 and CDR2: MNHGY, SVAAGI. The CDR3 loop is CASSYGGSSGNTIYF. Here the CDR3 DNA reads TGTGCCAGCAGTTATGGGGGGAGCTCTGGAAACACCATATATTTT.

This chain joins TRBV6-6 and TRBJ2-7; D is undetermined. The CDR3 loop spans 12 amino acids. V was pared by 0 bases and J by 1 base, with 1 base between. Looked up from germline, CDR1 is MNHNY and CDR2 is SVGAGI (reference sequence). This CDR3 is CASSYSSYEQYF. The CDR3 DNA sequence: TGTGCCAGCAGTTACTCATCCTACGAGCAGTACTTC.

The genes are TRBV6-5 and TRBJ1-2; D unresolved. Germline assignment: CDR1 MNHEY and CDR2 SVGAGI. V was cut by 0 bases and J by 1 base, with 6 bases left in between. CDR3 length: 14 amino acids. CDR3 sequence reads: CASSYSPVNYGYTF. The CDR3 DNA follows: TGTGCCAGCAGTTACTCTCCAGTTAACTATGGCTACACCTTC.

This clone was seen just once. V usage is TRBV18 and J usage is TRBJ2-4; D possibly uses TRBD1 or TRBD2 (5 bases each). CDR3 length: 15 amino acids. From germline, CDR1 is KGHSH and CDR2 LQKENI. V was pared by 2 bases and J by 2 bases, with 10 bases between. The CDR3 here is CASSPSGGTKNIQYF. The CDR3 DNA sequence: TGTGCCAGCTCACCAAGTGGGGGTACCAAAAACATTCAGTACTTC.

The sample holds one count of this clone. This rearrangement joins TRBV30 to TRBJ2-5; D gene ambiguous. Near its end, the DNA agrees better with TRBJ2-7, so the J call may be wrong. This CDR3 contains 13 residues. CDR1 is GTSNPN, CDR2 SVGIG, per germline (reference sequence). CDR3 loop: CAWSVRAYNEQYF. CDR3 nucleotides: TGTGCCTGGAGTGTACGGGCGTACAACGAGCAGTACTTC.

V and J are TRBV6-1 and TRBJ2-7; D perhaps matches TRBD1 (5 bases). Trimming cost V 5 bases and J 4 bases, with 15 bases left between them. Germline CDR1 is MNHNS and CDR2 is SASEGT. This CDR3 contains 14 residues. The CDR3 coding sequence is TGTGCCAGCAGTCCCGCAGGGTCCCTTTACGAGCAGTACTTC. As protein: CASSPAGSLYEQYF.

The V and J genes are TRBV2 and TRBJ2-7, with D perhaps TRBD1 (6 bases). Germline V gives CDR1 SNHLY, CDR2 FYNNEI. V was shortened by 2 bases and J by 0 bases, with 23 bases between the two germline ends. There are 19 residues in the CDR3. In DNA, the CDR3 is TGTGCCAGCAGTGAAACATGGGGACGGGCAGGGGCCTACTCCTACGAGCAGTACTTC. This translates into CASSETWGRAGAYSYEQYF.

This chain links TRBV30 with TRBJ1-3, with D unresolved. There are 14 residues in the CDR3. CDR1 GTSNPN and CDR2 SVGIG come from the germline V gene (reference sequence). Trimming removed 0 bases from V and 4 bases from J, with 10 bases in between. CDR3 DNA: TGTGCCTGGAGTGTAAGTCGAAGGGGAAACACCATATATTTT. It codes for CAWSVSRRGNTIYF.

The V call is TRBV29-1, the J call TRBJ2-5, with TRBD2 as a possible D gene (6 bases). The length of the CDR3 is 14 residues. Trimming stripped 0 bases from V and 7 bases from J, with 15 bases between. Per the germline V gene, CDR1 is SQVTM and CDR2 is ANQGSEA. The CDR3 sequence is CSVEEALARGTQYF. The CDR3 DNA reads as TGCAGCGTTGAAGAGGCACTAGCTAGAGGGACCCAGTACTTC.